This T cell receptor beta chain is drawn from a study of blood T cell repertoires in COVID-19 (dated by TCRdb to about 2020). Context from the whole study: Collaborator samples came from the United States, Italy and Spain and covered acute and convalescent phases of COVID-19. The prospective study material was composed of cDNA or gDNA derived from T cells, B-cell-depleted T cells, or PBMCs. Deeply sampled blood TCRbeta repertoires from subjects exposed to, actively infected with, or recovered from COVID-19 were included in the dataset. The repertoires were released in a freely available public database meant as a resource for research on the immune response to SARS-CoV-2. Samples came from the ongoing ImmuneRACE study (first 160 participants) plus 1,254 subjects from 6 global collaborators. Nearly every sample came with metadata listing a de-identified subject ID, COVID-19 status, age in years and sex. HLA class I and class II types, where available, came from metadata supplied by the sample provider rather than from assay-based typing.

Here is what the overall study found, with its caveats: The amount of clinical and demographic metadata varied by source and participant and was provided uncurated.

TCRbeta CDR3 regions were amplified from genomic DNA by means of the immunoSEQ Assay, a bias-controlled multiplex PCR. The original pipeline was this. The number of nucleated cells in each sample was estimated by amplification of reference gene primers within the assay. To quantify the absolute abundance of each unique TCRbeta CDR3 rearrangement, sequence reads were collapsed and filtered. For each sample, productive Simpson clonality was calculated as the square root of Simpson's diversity index over productive rearrangements. Held by TCRdb, this immuneACCESS table contains in-frame sequences only and omits some clones. Under half of the omission traces to an unresolved V gene where checked; the cause of the rest is unknown. V and J calls and clone size are copied from that table; D and trimming were computed from the DNA. The sample yields about 85,000 clones; around 88% were counted once. The ten largest account for around 5% of the sample.

Collaborating institutions collected whole blood in K2EDTA tubes following their own protocols. Collaborator samples were shipped for TCRbeta analysis as frozen whole blood, isolated PBMCs, or DNA extracted from either sample type. About this clone itself: Its antigen remains unidentified. No base quality information exists; no much larger clone differs at one position.

From V the trimming removes 5 bases and from J it removes 3 bases, while the gene matches leave 9 bases of the junction unaccounted for. Including the terminal cysteine and phenylalanine, the CDR3 comprises 15 residues. The retained sequence is limited to the CDR3, 45 bases, with the frame set at the first base. As encoded in the germline V gene (reference sequence), CDR1 is MNHEY while CDR2 is SMNVEV. The chain couples TRBV27 to TRBJ2-7, with 8 bases in between that match TRBD1. Sample: peripheral blood. The TCR originated in an elderly woman with acute or convalescent COVID-19. The DNA reads TGTGCCAGCAGTCAACCGGGGACAGGCCTCTACGAGCAGTACTTC. It specifies CASSQPGTGLYEQYF.